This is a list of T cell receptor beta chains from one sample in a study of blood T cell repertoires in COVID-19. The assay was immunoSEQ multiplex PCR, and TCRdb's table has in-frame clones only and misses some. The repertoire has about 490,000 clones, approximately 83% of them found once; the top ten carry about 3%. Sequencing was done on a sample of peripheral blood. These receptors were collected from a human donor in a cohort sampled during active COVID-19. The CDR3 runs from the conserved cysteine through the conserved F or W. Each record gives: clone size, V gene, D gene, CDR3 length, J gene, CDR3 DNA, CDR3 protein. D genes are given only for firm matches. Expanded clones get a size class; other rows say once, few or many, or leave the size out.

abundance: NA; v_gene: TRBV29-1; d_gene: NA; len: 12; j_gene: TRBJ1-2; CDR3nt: TGCAGCGTAGCAAGCTTTAACTATGGCTACACCTTC; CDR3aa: CSVASFNYGYTF
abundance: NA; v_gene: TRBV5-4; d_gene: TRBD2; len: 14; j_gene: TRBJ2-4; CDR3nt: TGTGCCAGCAGCCTATTAACGGGGGGAAACATTCAGTACTTC; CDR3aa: CASSLLTGGNIQYF
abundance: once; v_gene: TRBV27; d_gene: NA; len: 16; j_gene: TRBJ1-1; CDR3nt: TGTGCCAGCAGCTCTGGGACTACGGGAATAAACACTGAAGCTTTCTTT; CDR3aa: CASSSGTTGINTEAFF
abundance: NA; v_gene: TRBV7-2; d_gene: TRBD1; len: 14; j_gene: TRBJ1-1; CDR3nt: TGTGCCAGCAGCTTAGCGGGACAGGCCTATGAAGCTTTCTTT; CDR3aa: CASSLAGQAYEAFF
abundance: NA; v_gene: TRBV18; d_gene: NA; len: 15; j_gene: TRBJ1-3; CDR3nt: TGTGCCAGCTCACCAGGCGGACAGATCGGAAACACCATATATTTT; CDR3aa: CASSPGGQIGNTIYF
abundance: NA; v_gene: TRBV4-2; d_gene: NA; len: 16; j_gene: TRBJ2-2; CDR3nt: TGTGCCAGCAGCCTTCAAGCGGGTTCGAACACCGGGGAGCTGTTTTTT; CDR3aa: CASSLQAGSNTGELFF
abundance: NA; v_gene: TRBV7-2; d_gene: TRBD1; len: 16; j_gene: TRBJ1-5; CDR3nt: TGTGCCAGCAGCTCCGGGACAGCTTGGGGCAATCAGCCCCAGCATTTT; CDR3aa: CASSSGTAWGNQPQHF
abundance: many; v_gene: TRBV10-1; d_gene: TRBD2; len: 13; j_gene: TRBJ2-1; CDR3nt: TGCGCCAGCAGTAGCGGGAGGGGAAATGAGCAGTTCTTC; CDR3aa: CASSSGRGNEQFF
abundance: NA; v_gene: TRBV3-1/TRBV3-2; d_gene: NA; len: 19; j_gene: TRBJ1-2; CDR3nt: TGTGCCAGCAGCCTAGACGGAAGGGGGAAAGGATTTCAGCTTTATGGCTACACCTTC; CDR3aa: CASSLDGRGKGFQLYGYTF
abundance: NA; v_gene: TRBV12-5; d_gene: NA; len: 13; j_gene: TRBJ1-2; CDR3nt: TGTGCTAGTGGTTTGATTGCTATGGATGGCTACACCTTC; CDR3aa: CASGLIAMDGYTF
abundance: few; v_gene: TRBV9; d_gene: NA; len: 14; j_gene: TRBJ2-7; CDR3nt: TGTGCCAGCAGCACAGGGGTAGCGGATTACGAGCAGTACTTC; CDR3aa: CASSTGVADYEQYF
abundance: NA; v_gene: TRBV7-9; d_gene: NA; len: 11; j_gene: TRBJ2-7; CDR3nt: TGTGCCAGCAGCCCACAGTACGAGCAGTACTTC; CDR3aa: CASSPQYEQYF
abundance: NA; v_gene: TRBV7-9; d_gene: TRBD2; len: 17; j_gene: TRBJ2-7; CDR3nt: TGTGCCAGCAGCACCGGGACTAGCGGGAGGGCAACCTACGAGCAGTACTTC; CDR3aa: CASSTGTSGRATYEQYF
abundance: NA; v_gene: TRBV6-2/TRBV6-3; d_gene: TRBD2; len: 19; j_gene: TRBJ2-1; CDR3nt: TGTGCCAGCAGTTACCAGATCGGTAGCGGGAGGGCCTTCGGCAATGAGCAGTTCTTC; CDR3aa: CASSYQIGSGRAFGNEQFF
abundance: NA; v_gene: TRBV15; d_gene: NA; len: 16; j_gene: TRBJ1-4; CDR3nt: TGTGCCACCAGCAGAGATCTCGGTCGGGCTAATGAAAAACTGTTTTTT; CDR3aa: CATSRDLGRANEKLFF
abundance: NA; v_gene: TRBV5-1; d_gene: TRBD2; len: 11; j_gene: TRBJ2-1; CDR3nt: TGCGCCAGCCGGCGGGAGGATGAGCAGTTCTTC; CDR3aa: CASRREDEQFF
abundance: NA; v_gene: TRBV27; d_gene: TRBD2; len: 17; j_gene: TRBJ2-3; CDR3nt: TGTGCCAGCCTTCACCACGGGGGGGGGTCTAGCACAGATACGCAGTATTTT; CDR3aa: CASLHHGGGSSTDTQYF
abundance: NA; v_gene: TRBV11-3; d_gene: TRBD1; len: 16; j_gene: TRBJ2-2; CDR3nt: TGTGCCAGCAGCTCTGGGACAGGGAGAAACACCGGGGAGCTGTTTTTT; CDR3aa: CASSSGTGRNTGELFF
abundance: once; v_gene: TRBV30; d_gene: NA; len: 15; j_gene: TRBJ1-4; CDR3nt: TGTGCCTGGAGGGCCGGGACAACAACTAATGAAAAACTGTTTTTT; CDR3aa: CAWRAGTTTNEKLFF
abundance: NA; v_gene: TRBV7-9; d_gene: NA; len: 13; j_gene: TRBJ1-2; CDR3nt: TGTGCCAGCAGCCACAGGGTTGACTATGGCTACACCTTC; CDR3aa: CASSHRVDYGYTF
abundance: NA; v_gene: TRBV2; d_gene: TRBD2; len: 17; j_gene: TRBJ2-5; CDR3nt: TGTGCCAGCAGATGGAGGTTAGCGGGAGCGGAAAAGGAGACCCAGTACTTC; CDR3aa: CASRWRLAGAEKETQYF
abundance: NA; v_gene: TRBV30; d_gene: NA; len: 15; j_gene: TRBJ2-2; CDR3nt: TGTGCCTGGAACGTCCGAGGCGGGAACACCGGGGAGCTGTTTTTT; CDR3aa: CAWNVRGGNTGELFF
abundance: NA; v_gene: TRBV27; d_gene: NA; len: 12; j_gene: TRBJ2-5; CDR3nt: TGTGCCAGCAGTTTGAGAGGAGAGACCCAGTACTTC; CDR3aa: CASSLRGETQYF
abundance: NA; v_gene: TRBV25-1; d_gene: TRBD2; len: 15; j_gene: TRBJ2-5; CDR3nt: TGTGCCAGCAGTGGTGCGGGGGATGCTATCGAGACCCAGTACTTC; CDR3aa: CASSGAGDAIETQYF
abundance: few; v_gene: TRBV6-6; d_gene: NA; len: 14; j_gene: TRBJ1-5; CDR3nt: TGTGCCAGCAGCCAGGGCGAGAGAGATCAGCCCCAGCATTTT; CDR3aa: CASSQGERDQPQHF
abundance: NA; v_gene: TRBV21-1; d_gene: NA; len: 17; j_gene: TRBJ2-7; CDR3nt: TGTGCCAGCAGCAAAGAGCCCCGACAGGCCAGCTCCTACGAGCAGTACTTC; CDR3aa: CASSKEPRQASSYEQYF
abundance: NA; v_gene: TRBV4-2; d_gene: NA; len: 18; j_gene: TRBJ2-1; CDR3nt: TGTGCCAGCAGCCCCATGAGAGCGGGCGATGCATCGGGGGATGAGCAGTTCTTC; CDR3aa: CASSPMRAGDASGDEQFF
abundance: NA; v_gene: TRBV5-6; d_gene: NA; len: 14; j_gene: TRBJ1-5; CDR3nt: TGTGCCAGCAGCTTGACAGGGCGCAATCAGCCCCAGCATTTT; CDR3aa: CASSLTGRNQPQHF
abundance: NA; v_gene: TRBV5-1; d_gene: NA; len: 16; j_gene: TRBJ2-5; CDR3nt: TGCGCCAGCAGCTTTTCCCCTGAGACAGGCCAAGAGACCCAGTACTTC; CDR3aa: CASSFSPETGQETQYF
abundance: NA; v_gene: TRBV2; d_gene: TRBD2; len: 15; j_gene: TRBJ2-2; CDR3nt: TGTGCCAGGAGTAGCGGGAACGCGAACACCGGGGAGCTGTTTTTT; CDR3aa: CARSSGNANTGELFF
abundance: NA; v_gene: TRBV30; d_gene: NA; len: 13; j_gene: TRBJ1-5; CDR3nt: TGTGCCTGGAGTCCCTCGGGGGATCAGCCCCAGCATTTT; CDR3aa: CAWSPSGDQPQHF
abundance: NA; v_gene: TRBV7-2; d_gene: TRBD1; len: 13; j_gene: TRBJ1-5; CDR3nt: TGTGCCAGCAGCTTGGACAGGGCTCAGCCCCAGCATTTT; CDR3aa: CASSLDRAQPQHF
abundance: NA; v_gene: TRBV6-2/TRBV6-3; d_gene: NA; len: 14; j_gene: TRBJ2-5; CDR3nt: TGTGCCAGCAGTTTCATGGCGACTCGGGAGACCCAGTACTTC; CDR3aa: CASSFMATRETQYF
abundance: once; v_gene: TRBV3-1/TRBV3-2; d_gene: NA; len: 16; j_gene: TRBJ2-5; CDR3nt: TGTGCCAGCAGCCGTGACCAGCGGGCCCCGAGGGAGACCCAGTACTTC; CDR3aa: CASSRDQRAPRETQYF
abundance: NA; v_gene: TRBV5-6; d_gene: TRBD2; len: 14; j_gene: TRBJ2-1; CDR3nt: TGTGCCAGCAGCTTAACGGGAGGGGCGATTGAGCAGTTCTTC; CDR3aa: CASSLTGGAIEQFF
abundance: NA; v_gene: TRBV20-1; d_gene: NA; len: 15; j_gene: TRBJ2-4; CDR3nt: TGCAGTGCTAGTGAACACGGGGGTGCCAAAAACATTCAGTACTTC; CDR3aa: CSASEHGGAKNIQYF
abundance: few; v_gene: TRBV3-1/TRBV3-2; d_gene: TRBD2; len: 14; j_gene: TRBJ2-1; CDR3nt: TGTGCCAGCAGCCGCCTAGCGGGAGGGGGTGAGCAGTTCTTC; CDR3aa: CASSRLAGGGEQFF
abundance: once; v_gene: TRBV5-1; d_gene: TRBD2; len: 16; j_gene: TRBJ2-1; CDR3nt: TGCGCCAGCAGCTTGAATGATGGTGGGAGGGTCAATGAGCAGTTCTTC; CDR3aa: CASSLNDGGRVNEQFF
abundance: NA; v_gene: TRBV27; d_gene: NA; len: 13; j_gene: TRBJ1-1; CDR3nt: TGTGCCAGCAGTTTTGGGCTGAACACTGAAGCTTTCTTT; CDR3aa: CASSFGLNTEAFF
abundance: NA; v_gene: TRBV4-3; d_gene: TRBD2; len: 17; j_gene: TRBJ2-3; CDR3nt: TGCGCCAGCAGCCAATACGGTCAGGGAGGGCCCACAGATACGCAGTATTTT; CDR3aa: CASSQYGQGGPTDTQYF
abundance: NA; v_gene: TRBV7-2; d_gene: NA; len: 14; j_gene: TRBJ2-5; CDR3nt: TGTGCCAGCAGCTTATTCACGGGTTGGGAGACCCAGTACTTC; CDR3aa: CASSLFTGWETQYF
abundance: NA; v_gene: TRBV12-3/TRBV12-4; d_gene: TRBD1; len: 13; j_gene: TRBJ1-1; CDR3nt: TGTGCCAGCAGCACAGGGGGCGTCACTGAAGCTTTCTTT; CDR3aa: CASSTGGVTEAFF
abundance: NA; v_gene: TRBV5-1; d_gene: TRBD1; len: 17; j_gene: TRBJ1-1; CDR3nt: TGCGCCAGCAGCTCCGCTCTCACAGGGGGGGTGAACACTGAAGCTTTCTTT; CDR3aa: CASSSALTGGVNTEAFF
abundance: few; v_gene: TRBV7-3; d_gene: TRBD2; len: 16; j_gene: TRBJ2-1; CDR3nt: TGTGCCAGCAGCTTTTCCGGGACTAGCGGGACAAATGAGCAGTTCTTC; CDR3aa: CASSFSGTSGTNEQFF
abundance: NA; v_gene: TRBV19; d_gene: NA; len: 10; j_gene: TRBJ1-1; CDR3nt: TGTGCCAGCGGACATTTTGAAGCTTTCTTT; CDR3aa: CASGHFEAFF
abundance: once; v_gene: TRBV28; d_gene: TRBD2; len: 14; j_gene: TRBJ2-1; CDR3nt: TGTGCCAGCCGATCTAGCGGGGGCTACAATGAGCAGTTCTTC; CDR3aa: CASRSSGGYNEQFF
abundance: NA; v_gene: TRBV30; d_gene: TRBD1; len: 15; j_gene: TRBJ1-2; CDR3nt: TGTGCCTGTAGCCACTCCGGGACAGGGGTGGATGGCTACACCTTC; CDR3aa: CACSHSGTGVDGYTF
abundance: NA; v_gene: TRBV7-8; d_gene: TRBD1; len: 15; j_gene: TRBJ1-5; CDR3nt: TGTGCCAGCAGTGTCGGGACAGGGGGTCCGGAGCCCCAGCATTTT; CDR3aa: CASSVGTGGPEPQHF
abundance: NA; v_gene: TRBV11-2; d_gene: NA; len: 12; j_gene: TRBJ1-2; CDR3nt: TGTGCCACCACGGGAGAATTCTATGGCTACACCTTC; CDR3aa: CATTGEFYGYTF
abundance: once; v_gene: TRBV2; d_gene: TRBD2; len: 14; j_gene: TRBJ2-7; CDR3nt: TGTGCCAGCAAAGGTGACCGGGAGGGGTACGAGCAGTACTTC; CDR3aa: CASKGDREGYEQYF
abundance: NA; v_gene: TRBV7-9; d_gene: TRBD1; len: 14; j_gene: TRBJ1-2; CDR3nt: TGTGCCAGCAGCTTAGGCCCGGGACAGTCAGGCTACACCTTC; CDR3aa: CASSLGPGQSGYTF
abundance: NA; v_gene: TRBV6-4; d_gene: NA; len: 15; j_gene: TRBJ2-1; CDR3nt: TGTGCCAGCAGTGACGAGGGGGTCTCCTACAATGAGCAGTTCTTC; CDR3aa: CASSDEGVSYNEQFF
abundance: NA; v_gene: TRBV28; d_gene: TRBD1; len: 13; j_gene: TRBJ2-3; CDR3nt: TGTGCCAGCTGGGGACAGATCACAGATACGCAGTATTTT; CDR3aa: CASWGQITDTQYF
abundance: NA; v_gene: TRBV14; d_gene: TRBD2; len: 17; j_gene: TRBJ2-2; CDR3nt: TGTGCCAGCAGCCAAGATATGGGACTAGCGGGAGTCTGGGAGCTGTTTTTT; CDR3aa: CASSQDMGLAGVWELFF
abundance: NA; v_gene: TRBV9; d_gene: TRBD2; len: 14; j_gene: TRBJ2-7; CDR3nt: TGTGCCAGCAGCGCTAGCGGGAACTCCTACGAGCAGTACTTC; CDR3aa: CASSASGNSYEQYF
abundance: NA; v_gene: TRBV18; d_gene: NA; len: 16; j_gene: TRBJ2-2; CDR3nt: TGTGCCAGCTCACCACCGTGGGGGACTTTCACCGGGGAGCTGTTTTTT; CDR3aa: CASSPPWGTFTGELFF
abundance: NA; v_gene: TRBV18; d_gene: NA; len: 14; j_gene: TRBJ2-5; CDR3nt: TGTGCCAGCTCACCGGCTCGGACTGAAGAGACCCAGTACTTC; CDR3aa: CASSPARTEETQYF
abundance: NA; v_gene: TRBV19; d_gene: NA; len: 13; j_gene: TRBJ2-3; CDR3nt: TGTGCCAGTAGTGCCACCAGGGGAGATACGCAGTATTTT; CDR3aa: CASSATRGDTQYF
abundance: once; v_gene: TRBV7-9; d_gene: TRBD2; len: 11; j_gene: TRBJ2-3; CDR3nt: TGTGCCAGCAGCTTAGCGGGAGGGGCAAGTTTT; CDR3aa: CASSLAGGASF